Presented here are 27 T cell receptor beta chains from one specimen sequenced in a study of blood T cell repertoires in COVID-19. The method was immunoSEQ multiplex PCR; TCRdb's version includes in-frame clones alone and lacks a portion of them. The table includes about 170,000 clones, roughly 91% detected once. Specimen: peripheral blood. Source of these receptors: a woman between 50 and 59 years old with acute or convalescent COVID-19.

V and J are TRBV24-1 and TRBJ2-7, with 8 positions matching TRBD1. V gave up 3 bases and J gave up 2 bases; unmatched junction bases: 8. Germline V gene data show CDR1 as KGHDR and CDR2 as SFDVKD. This CDR3 has 16 residues. The DNA of the CDR3 is TGTGCCACCAGTGATACAGACAGGGGATATCCCTACGAGCAGTACTTC. This sequence encodes CATSDTDRGYPYEQYF.

The chain joins TRBV28 to TRBJ2-7; TRBD2 matches at 8 bases. The length of the CDR3 is 14 residues. Germline CDR1 MDHEN, CDR2 SYDVKM. Trimming removed 3 bases from V and 2 bases from J; junction bases left unmatched: 3. CDR3 sequence reads: CASSLTGRAYEQYF. The CDR3 DNA is TGTGCCAGCAGTTTGACCGGGAGGGCCTACGAGCAGTACTTC. The full variable domain, with the rest looked up from reference TRBV28 and TRBJ2-7, is DVKVTQSSRYLVKRTGEKVFLECVQDMDHENMFWYRQDPGLGLRLIYFSYDVKMKEKGDIPEGYSVSREKKERFSLILESASTNQTSMYLCASSLTGRAYEQYFGPGTRLTVT.

The chain is built from TRBV4-1 and TRBJ1-2; 7 nucleotides line up with TRBD1. CDR1 MGHRA and CDR2 YSYEKL come from the germline V gene. V lost 0 bases and J lost 5; bases outside the gene matches: 6. CDR3 length equals 15 residues. The chain's CDR3 is CASSQDEGGWYGYTF. The CDR3 DNA is TGCGCCAGCAGCCAAGATGAAGGGGGCTGGTATGGCTACACCTTC.

For the CDR3, the DNA is TGTGCCAGCAAAGGGAAAGAGGGGGGGGCTGGAGATACGCAGTATTTT. Amino acid sequence: CASKGKEGGAGDTQYF. The chain employs TRBV21-1 and TRBJ2-3; the DNA was not compared with TRBD2, the D call given in the table. TRBV21-1 is shown as a pseudogene. CDR3 size: 16 residues.

The CDR3 nucleotides read TGTGCCACCAGCCATGATTTTTCAGGGGGTCGGAGCAATCAGCCCCAGCATTTT. Residues: CATSHDFSGGRSNQPQHF. This chain connects TRBV15 to TRBJ1-5; TRBD1 matches at 7 bases. Germline CDR1 reads LNHNV; CDR2 reads YYDKDF (reference sequence). This CDR3 has 18 amino acids. V lost 5 bases, J lost 1 base, and 14 bases stayed unmatched.

The chain has TRBV12-3 or TRBV12-4 and TRBJ1-3; a weak D match, TRBD1 (5 bases). V lost 6 bases and J 0 bases, leaving 6 bases between the germline ends. The CDR3 sequence is 13 residues long. CDR3 nucleotide sequence: TGTGCCAGCAGCAGGGTCTCTGGAAACACCATATATTTT. It encodes CASSRVSGNTIYF.

CDR3 in amino acids: CASSPNALRERNEQFF. The CDR3 bases are TGTGCCAGCAGCCCAAACGCCTTGAGGGAGCGAAATGAGCAGTTCTTC. This chain joins TRBV3-1 (or the pseudogene TRBV3-2) and TRBJ2-1; D is possibly TRBD2 (5 bases). The CDR3 runs 16 residues. Germline-derived CDR1 and CDR2 are LGHDT and YNNKEL (reference sequence). V shed 4 bases and J shed 7 bases, with 20 bases lying between them.

This chain uses TRBV3-1 (or the pseudogene TRBV3-2) with TRBJ1-4; D gene unclear. Germline values: CDR1 LGHDT, CDR2 YNNKEL (reference sequence). The CDR3 loop spans 16 amino acids. Trimming pared 0 bases from V and 0 bases from J, leaving 8 bases between. The CDR3 coding sequence is TGTGCCAGCAGCCAAGATACTGGAGCAACTAATGAAAAACTGTTTTTT. This sequence encodes CASSQDTGATNEKLFF.

This rearrangement joins TRBV5-1 to TRBJ2-1; a weak D match, TRBD1 (7 bases). The V gene lost 2 bases and the J gene lost 8 bases, with 11 bases spanning the gap. Looked up from germline, CDR1 is SGHRS and CDR2 is YFSETQ. This CDR3 spans 13 amino acids. Written as DNA, the CDR3 is TGCGCCAGCAGCTTACAGGGGAGGTATGAGCAGTTCTTC. Translated, it gives CASSLQGRYEQFF.

The V gene is TRBV4-1, the J gene TRBJ2-7, with a tentative D call TRBD1 (5 bases). This CDR3 has 14 amino acids. Germline CDR1 reads MGHRA; CDR2 reads YSYEKL. Trimming left V 6 bases short and J 8 bases short, with 20 bases between. CDR3 nucleotide sequence: TGCGCCAGCAGACCAACGGAGCTTTCGGACAAGCAGTACTTC. It is translated as CASRPTELSDKQYF.

The CDR3 here is CSASPSGSASDTQYF. CDR3 DNA sequence: TGCAGTGCTAGTCCGAGCGGGAGTGCATCAGATACGCAGTATTTT. The chain couples TRBV20-1 to TRBJ2-3; TRBD2 matches at 8 bases. Germline CDR1 is DFQATT and CDR2 is SNEGSKA (reference sequence). V shed 3 bases and J 4 bases; nucleotides not matched to a gene: 9. This CDR3 is built from 15 residues.

The chain carries TRBV15 and TRBJ1-3; D unclear. Germline V gene data show CDR1 as LNHNV and CDR2 as YYDKDF (reference sequence). This CDR3 is built from 13 residues. V lost 5 bases and J lost 1, with 6 bases in between. CDR3 in amino acids: CATSLASGNTIYF. DNA of the CDR3: TGTGCCACCAGCTTGGCTTCTGGAAACACCATATATTTT.

The CDR3 loop is CASSPAPRSYEQYF. The CDR3 DNA is TGTGCCAGCTCACCCGCCCCCAGGTCCTACGAGCAGTACTTC. The rearrangement uses TRBV18 and TRBJ2-7; unclear D gene. CDR1 and CDR2 from the germline V gene are KGHSH and LQKENI. The CDR3 runs 14 residues. Trimming shortened V by 3 bases and J by 1 base, and 10 bases separated the two germline ends.

The rearrangement uses TRBV19 and TRBJ2-3, with a weak D call TRBD2 (6 bases). Trimming took off 5 bases at V and 1 base at J, with 13 bases between the two ends. The germline gives CDR1 LNHDA, CDR2 SQIVND (reference sequence). This CDR3 is built from 15 residues. This chain's CDR3 is CASSEAGLRTDTQYF. DNA for the CDR3: TGTGCCAGTAGTGAGGCGGGACTCCGCACAGATACGCAGTATTTT.

The rearrangement links TRBV9 to TRBJ1-2; D is possibly TRBD1 (5 bases). The CDR3 loop spans 14 amino acids. Germline V CDR1 and CDR2: SGDLS, YYNGEE. V was pared by 2 bases and J by 5 bases, with 13 bases between. CDR3 region: CASSVSGQSYGYTF. Here the CDR3 DNA reads TGTGCCAGCAGCGTCTCAGGGCAGTCTTATGGCTACACCTTC.

This rearrangement joins TRBV5-1 to TRBJ1-1, with 7 bases fitting TRBD1. The CDR3 length is 14 residues. Per germline, CDR1 SGHRS and CDR2 YFSETQ. The ends lost 3 bases at V and 1 base at J; junction bases unmatched: 3. The CDR3 loop reads CASSSGQANTEAFF. The CDR3 bases are TGCGCCAGCAGCTCTGGACAGGCGAACACTGAAGCTTTCTTT.

The rearrangement uses TRBV5-1 and TRBJ1-1; 8 bases are shared with TRBD1. The germline gives CDR1 SGHRS, CDR2 YFSETQ. With 4 bases clipped from V and 4 bases from J, the junction kept 3 bases outside the gene matches. The CDR3 spans 13 residues. DNA for the CDR3: TGCGCCAGCAGCACAGGACAGGGCACTGAAGCTTTCTTT. Its protein product is CASSTGQGTEAFF.

V and J are TRBV4-3 and TRBJ1-2, with D possibly being TRBD1 (6 bases). This CDR3 has 15 residues. The germline V gene encodes CDR1 LGHNA and CDR2 YSLEER. Trimming removed 0 bases at V and 7 bases at J, with 15 bases between. DNA for the CDR3: TGCGCCAGCAGCCAAGATAATGGGGGGGCGCGTGGCTACACCTTC. The encoded protein is CASSQDNGGARGYTF.

V usage is TRBV7-2 and J usage is TRBJ1-2, with TRBD1 matching 7 bases. V gave up 1 base and J gave up 1 base; unmatched junction bases: 6. The CDR3 is made up of 16 amino acids. CDR1 is SGHTA, CDR2 FQGNSA, per germline. CDR3 sequence reads: CASSLGGTVVNYGYTF. Written as DNA, the CDR3 is TGTGCCAGCAGCTTAGGAGGGACAGTAGTTAACTATGGCTACACCTTC.

V is TRBV2 and J is TRBJ2-2, with 8 positions matching TRBD1. Germline V gene data show CDR1 as SNHLY and CDR2 as FYNNEI. Trimming removed 8 bases from V and 4 bases from J; junction bases left unmatched: 6. The CDR3 totals 14 residues. CDR3 bases: TGTGCCAGCGAAATAACAGGGGGCACCGGGGAGCTGTTTTTT. Protein product: CASEITGGTGELFF.

The chain joins TRBV23-1 to TRBJ1-6, with D possibly TRBD1 on 6 matching bases. TRBV23-1 is given ORF status, its function remaining uncertain. V dropped 7 bases and J dropped 3 bases, with 19 bases sitting between them. The CDR3 extends over 17 amino acids. CDR3 in amino acids: CASIRRGYLFYNSPLHF. The CDR3 bases are TGCGCCAGCATACGTAGGGGGTATCTGTTCTATAATTCACCCCTCCACTTT.

Points on this clone: Distinct nucleotide sequences in the sample also encode this CDR3. V and J are TRBV6-5 and TRBJ1-1; D is ambiguous. Per the germline V gene, CDR1 is MNHEY and CDR2 is SVGAGI. This CDR3 comprises 13 residues. The V end was cut by 2 bases, the J end by 1 base, with 5 bases between. For the CDR3, the DNA is TGTGCCAGCAGTTACAGTAGGAACACTGAAGCTTTCTTT. The encoded protein is CASSYSRNTEAFF.

The genes are TRBV10-2 and TRBJ2-7; TRBD1 matches 8 bases. Per the germline V gene, CDR1 is WSHSY and CDR2 is SAAADI. The CDR3 is made up of 13 amino acids. J gave up 2 bases and V 6 bases, and 3 bases lay outside the gene matches. Here the CDR3 reads CASRKTGAYEQYF. CDR3 in DNA: TGCGCCAGCAGAAAGACAGGGGCCTACGAGCAGTACTTC.

V and J are TRBV2 and TRBJ2-1; 7 nucleotides align to TRBD2. The ends lost 8 bases at V and 8 bases at J; junction bases unmatched: 12. The germline V gene encodes CDR1 SNHLY and CDR2 FYNNEI. The CDR3 is 14 residues long. This CDR3 reads CASVSLRGGDEQFF. The CDR3 nucleotides are TGTGCCAGCGTGTCTCTGCGGGGAGGGGATGAGCAGTTCTTC.

This chain connects TRBV7-7 to TRBJ2-3; no clear D. CDR1 is SSHAT, CDR2 FNYEAQ, per germline (reference sequence). This CDR3 is 14 amino acids long. V lost 1 base and J 2 bases, leaving 7 bases between the germline ends. CDR3 bases: TGTGCCAGCAGCTTAGGAGAGGACACAGATACGCAGTATTTT. Translated: CASSLGEDTDTQYF.

A single count supports this clone. The CDR3 nucleotides read TGCGCCAGCAGTGAGGGACAGGGGATGAATTCACCCCTCCACTTT. This gives the protein CASSEGQGMNSPLHF. The chain is built from TRBV4-3 and TRBJ1-6; 10 bases fit TRBD1. CDR1 and CDR2 from the germline V gene are LGHNA and YSLEER. After removal of 6 bases from V and 7 bases from J, the junction contained 6 bases not matched to a gene. This CDR3 is 15 amino acids long.

The chain joins TRBV4-2 to TRBJ1-1; no clear D gene. Looked up from germline, CDR1 is LGHNA and CDR2 is YNFKEQ. V lost 1 base and J 6 bases, leaving 3 bases between the germline ends. This CDR3 contains 11 residues. CDR3 sequence reads: CASSQGAEAFF. In DNA form, the CDR3 reads TGTGCCAGCAGCCAAGGCGCTGAAGCTTTCTTT.